Below are 23 T cell receptor beta chains sequenced from a single sample in a study of blood T cells in healthy people across ages. A second PCR of 7 to 11 cycles used a sample-barcoded 5' primer and a J-beta primer mix. TCRdb ran MiXCR on the 5' RACE reads and lists one entry per CDR3 protein. The sample holds 1.5 million to 2 million distinct CDR3 sequences; 28% are singletons and the top ten take approximately 7.7%. Material for sequencing was blood. These receptors all stem from a woman in her twenties or thirties in good health.

V gene TRBV19 combines with J gene TRBJ2-5; D is unresolved. Matching the DNA end better, TRBJ2-7 makes the J call doubtful. Germline loops: CDR1 LNHDA, CDR2 SQIVND (reference sequence). The CDR3 spans 14 residues. The CDR3 bases are TGTGCCAGTAGTGTCACCAGCTACACCTGCGAGCAGTACTTC. As protein: CASSVTSYTCEQYF.

Concerning this clonotype itself: A much bigger clone sits one base away, suggesting this may be a read error. The chain is built from TRBV5-1 and TRBJ2-7, with D tentatively TRBD1 (6 bases). This CDR3 region has 13 residues. CDR1 and CDR2 from the germline V gene are SGHRS and YFSETQ. The CDR3 DNA reads TGCGCCAGCAGCCCCGTGGACAGCTACAAGCAGTACTTC. This translates into CASSPVDSYKQYF.

This clonotype was observed at least ten times. The rearrangement links TRBV5-1 to TRBJ2-7; D remains ambiguous. CDR3 length equals 15 residues. V was pared by 0 bases and J by 3 bases, with 13 bases between. CDR1 and CDR2 from the germline V gene are SGHRS and YFSETQ. CDR3 region: CASSLALTTIYEQYF. The CDR3 bases are TGCGCCAGCAGCTTGGCCCTGACGACCATCTACGAGCAGTACTTC.

In this sample, this clonotype turned up many times. The chain has TRBV5-1 and TRBJ2-5; the D gene could be TRBD1 or TRBD2 (5 bases each). Trimming stripped 4 bases from V and 5 bases from J, with 15 bases between. The germline CDR1 and CDR2 sequences are SGHRS and YFSETQ. This CDR3 is built from 14 residues. CDR3 nucleotide sequence: TGCGCCAGCAGCGAGAGGGGTTTAGGCGAGACCCAGTACTTC. Translating it yields CASSERGLGETQYF.

This clonotype was seen more than once but under ten times. CDR3 region: CASSLDQGGGEQYF. The CDR3 DNA reads as TGTGCCAGCAGCTTGGACCAGGGAGGGGGCGAGCAGTACTTC. The chain is built from TRBV5-5 and TRBJ2-7, with D possibly matching TRBD2 (7 bases). The CDR3 length is 14 residues. Trimming cost V 0 bases and J 6 bases, with 13 bases left between them. Germline CDR1 and CDR2: SGHKS and YYEKEE (reference sequence).

The rearrangement links TRBV3-1 to TRBJ2-7; D is ambiguous. Trimming removed 0 bases from V and 3 bases from J, with 3 bases in between. CDR1 and CDR2 from the germline V gene are LGHDT and YNNKEL (reference sequence). The CDR3 sequence is 12 residues long. Written as DNA, the CDR3 is TGTGCCAGCAGCCAAGAAGACTACGAGCAGTACTTC. Its protein is CASSQEDYEQYF.

The chain joins TRBV7-2 to TRBJ2-1, with a weak D call TRBD2 (7 bases). Trimming cost V 5 bases and J 2 bases, with 16 bases left between them. The CDR3 consists of 16 residues. Germline V gene data show CDR1 as SGHTA and CDR2 as FQGNSA. The CDR3 nucleotides read TGTGCCAGCAGCATAGACGGGGGGCTTCCCTACAATGAGCAGTTCTTC. As protein: CASSIDGGLPYNEQFF.

This clonotype was counted a few times. This chain links TRBV20-1 with TRBJ2-7; 7 bases align to TRBD1. There are 12 residues in the CDR3. CDR1 and CDR2 from the germline V gene are DFQATT and SNEGSKA (reference sequence). V shed 6 bases, J shed 6 bases, and the junction held 8 bases outside the gene matches. The CDR3 reads CSAPDRIGEQYF. The CDR3 nucleotides are TGCAGTGCGCCGGACAGGATCGGCGAGCAGTACTTC.

This clonotype was picked up many times. The chain is built from TRBV20-1 and TRBJ2-7, with TRBD1 matching 8 bases. Trimming removed 1 base from V and 3 bases from J; junction bases left unmatched: 2. The CDR3 is made up of 13 amino acids. Germline V gene sequence: CDR1 DFQATT, CDR2 SNEGSKA (reference sequence). CDR3 sequence reads: CSARGGQDYEQYF. CDR3 coding DNA: TGCAGTGCTAGAGGGGGACAGGACTACGAGCAGTACTTC.

This clonotype was found a few times. This chain links TRBV7-6 with TRBJ2-3; D tentatively reads TRBD1 or TRBD2 (5 bases each). This CDR3 region has 17 residues. V was clipped by 0 bases and J by 6 bases, with 19 bases between them. Germline CDR1 SGHVS, CDR2 FNYEAQ. For the CDR3, the DNA is TGTGCCAGCAGCTTAGCCCCCTCCGGGACCTCAGCGGATACGCAGTATTTT. Amino acid sequence: CASSLAPSGTSADTQYF.

In regard to this clonotype: This sequence may be a read error, since a much larger clone differs from it by one base. The gene calls are TRBV6-6 and TRBJ2-3; D may be TRBD1 (6 bases). The germline V and J ends were trimmed by 2 bases and 0 bases, with 9 bases remaining between them. Germline assignment: CDR1 MNHNY and CDR2 SVGAGI (reference sequence). The length of the CDR3 is 15 residues. CDR3 coding DNA: TGTGCCAGCAGTTACAGGGACATTAGCACAGATACGCAGTATTTT. It encodes CASSYRDISTDTQYF.

The sample holds a few counts of this clonotype. The chain recombines TRBV5-1 with TRBJ2-5, with D perhaps given as TRBD1 or TRBD2 (5 bases each). Trimming removed 5 bases from V and 2 bases from J, with 13 bases in between. The germline V gene has CDR1 SGHRS and CDR2 YFSETQ. The CDR3 extends over 14 amino acids. The CDR3 bases are TGCGCCAGCAGTCGTGGGGACGGACAAGAGACCCAGTACTTC. This gives the protein CASSRGDGQETQYF.

This clonotype appeared many times. The V gene is TRBV5-1, the J gene TRBJ2-1; TRBD2 matches 10 bases. The CDR3 covers 15 residues. CDR1 is SGHRS and CDR2 is YFSETQ in the germline V gene. J was trimmed by 10 bases and V by 1 base; bases with no gene match: 8. The CDR3 sequence: CASSLSGLAGEEQFF. In DNA form, the CDR3 reads TGCGCCAGCAGCTTGTCGGGCCTAGCGGGGGAGGAGCAGTTCTTC.

This chain links TRBV6-5 with TRBJ2-1; 10 positions match TRBD1. After removal of 6 bases from V and 7 bases from J, the junction contained 9 bases not matched to a gene. The CDR3 runs to 15 residues. Germline assignment: CDR1 MNHEY and CDR2 SVGAGI. CDR3 sequence: CASRTSGTGENEQFF. DNA of the CDR3: TGTGCCAGCAGAACCTCCGGGACAGGGGAGAATGAGCAGTTCTTC.

This clonotype was detected a few times. The chain joins TRBV25-1 to TRBJ1-2; TRBD1 might be the D (6 bases). The CDR3 consists of 16 residues. CDR1 is MGHDK, CDR2 SYGVNS, per germline. The V gene lost 5 bases and the J gene lost 0 bases, with 16 bases spanning the gap. The CDR3 DNA reads as TGTGCCAGCAGTCCTTCCAGGACAGTATCTAACTATGGCTACACCTTC. It is translated as CASSPSRTVSNYGYTF.

This chain joins TRBV6-2 or TRBV6-3 and TRBJ2-1, with TRBD2 matching 16 bases. CDR1 is MNHEY and CDR2 is SVGEGT in the germline V gene. The length of the CDR3 is 23 residues. V trimming: 6 bases; J trimming: 1 base; junction bases outside the gene matches: 21. The CDR3 is CASRNLLSGLAGGPLGSYNEQFF. The CDR3 bases are TGTGCCAGCAGAAACCTCCTGTCGGGACTAGCGGGAGGGCCTCTCGGGTCCTACAATGAGCAGTTCTTC.

The count of this clonotype is one. The V call is TRBV7-9, the J call TRBJ1-2; 7 nucleotides align to TRBD1. The CDR3 extends over 16 amino acids. Losses at the gene ends were 5 bases for V and 0 bases for J; bases not matched to a gene: 9. CDR1 SEHNR and CDR2 FQNEAQ come from the germline V gene (reference sequence). CDR3 nucleotides: TGTGCCAGCAGCCTTCTAGGACAGGAGACTAACTATGGCTACACCTTC. Encoded protein: CASSLLGQETNYGYTF.

The table lists this clonotype with a few counts. The chain links TRBV14 to TRBJ2-1, with TRBD1 matching 11 bases. Germline values: CDR1 SGHDN, CDR2 FVKESK. The V and J ends lost 8 bases and 2 bases, in that order; junction bases with no gene match: 2. CDR3 length: 14 amino acids. The CDR3 protein is CASQDRGPYNEQFF. The CDR3 DNA follows: TGTGCCAGCCAGGACAGGGGGCCCTACAATGAGCAGTTCTTC.

This clonotype has ten or more counts. CDR3 loop: CSVEGVGRTSSYNEQFF. The CDR3 region has the DNA TGCAGCGTTGAAGGGGTGGGGCGGACCAGCTCCTACAATGAGCAGTTCTTC. The V gene is TRBV29-1, the J gene TRBJ2-1; a weak D match, TRBD1 (5 bases). V was cut by 1 base and J by 0 bases, with 16 bases left in between. CDR3 length: 17 amino acids. Germline values: CDR1 SQVTM, CDR2 ANQGSEA.

This clonotype was detected only a few times. This rearrangement joins TRBV18 to TRBJ2-5; TRBD1 aligns across 12 bases. Looked up from germline, CDR1 is KGHSH and CDR2 is LQKENI. This CDR3 has 16 residues. J gave up 4 bases and V 5 bases, and 8 bases lay outside the gene matches. The CDR3 loop is CASSFPGQGAAETQYF. The DNA of the CDR3 is TGTGCCAGCTCATTCCCGGGACAGGGGGCTGCAGAGACCCAGTACTTC.

This clonotype was seen more than once but under ten times. V usage is TRBV29-1 and J usage is TRBJ1-1; possibly TRBD1 for D (5 bases). V was clipped by 6 bases and J by 3 bases, with 23 bases between them. The CDR3 has 16 residues. Germline V CDR1 and CDR2: SQVTM, ANQGSEA. The CDR3 nucleotides read TGCAGCGTCCGGGGACCTCGGAAGGTCAGTCACACTGAAGCTTTCTTT. Translation: CSVRGPRKVSHTEAFF.

In its sample, this clonotype was seen many times. V gene TRBV24-1 combines with J gene TRBJ2-5; a possible D gene is TRBD2 (5 bases). Germline CDR1 and CDR2: KGHDR and SFDVKD. Trimming pared 2 bases from V and 5 bases from J, leaving 5 bases between. The CDR3 loop spans 12 amino acids. The CDR3 nucleotides are TGTGCCACCAGTGATTGGGAGGAGACCCAGTACTTC. Translated: CATSDWEETQYF.

This clonotype was counted only a few times. One end of the junction varies from germline; a read error may be responsible. The J gene is TRBJ1-2, the V gene TRBV20-1; D gene ambiguous. The CDR3 runs 14 residues. Germline lookup yields CDR1 DFQATT and CDR2 SNEGSKA (reference sequence). The CDR3 loop reads CSADPDGANYDYTF. CDR3 DNA: TGCAGTGCCGACCCGGACGGAGCTAACTATGACTACACCTTC.